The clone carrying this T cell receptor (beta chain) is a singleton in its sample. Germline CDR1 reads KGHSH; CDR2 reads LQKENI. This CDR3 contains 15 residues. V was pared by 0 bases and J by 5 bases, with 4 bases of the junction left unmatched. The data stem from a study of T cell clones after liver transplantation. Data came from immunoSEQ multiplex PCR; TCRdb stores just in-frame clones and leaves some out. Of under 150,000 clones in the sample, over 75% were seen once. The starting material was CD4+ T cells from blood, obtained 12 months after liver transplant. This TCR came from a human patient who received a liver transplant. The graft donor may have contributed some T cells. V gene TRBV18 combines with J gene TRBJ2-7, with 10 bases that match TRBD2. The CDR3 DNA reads TGTGCCAGCTCACCACCAACTAGCGGGAACCACGAGCAGTACTTC. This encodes CASSPPTSGNHEQYF.